This TCR beta chain was recorded in a study of cytomegalovirus exposure and HLA in healthy donors. General study results and limits: Analysis was carried out at a later point, and it linked a missense DCLRE1C variant to TCR beta V- and J-gene trimming. A later analysis showed that HLA-associated TCR beta chains had undergone more clonal expansion than equally common others. Reported performance of the classifier showed diagnosis of cytomegalovirus status with high specificity and sensitivity.

On this clone itself: Its antigen is unknown.

V lost 6 bases and J lost 4, with 12 bases in between. The germline gives CDR1 SEHNR, CDR2 FQNEAQ (reference sequence). The CDR3 covers 13 residues. It was with 60 Vbeta and 13 Jbeta primers that the PCR ran. Measured with immunoSEQ multiplex PCR; TCRdb has only the in-frame clones, and not every one. The sample carries around 150,000 clones, approximately 61% recorded once. The chain is built from TRBV7-9 and TRBJ1-1; unclear D gene. The source material was PBMCs. The receptor was isolated from a human donor in good health. The CDR3 here is CASRSSHSTEAFF. CDR3 bases: TGTGCCAGCAGGTCCAGTCACAGCACTGAAGCTTTCTTT.